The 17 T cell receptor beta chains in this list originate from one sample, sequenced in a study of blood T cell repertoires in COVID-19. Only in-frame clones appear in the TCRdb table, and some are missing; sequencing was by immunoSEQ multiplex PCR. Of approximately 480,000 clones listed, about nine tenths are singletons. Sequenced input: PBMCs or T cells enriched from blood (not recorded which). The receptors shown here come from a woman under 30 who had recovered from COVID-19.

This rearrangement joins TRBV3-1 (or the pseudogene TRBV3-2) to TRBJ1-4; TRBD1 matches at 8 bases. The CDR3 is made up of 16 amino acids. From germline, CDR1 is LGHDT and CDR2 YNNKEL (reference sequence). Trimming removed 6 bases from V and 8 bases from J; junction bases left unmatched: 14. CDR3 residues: CASSPRQGRTEEKLFF. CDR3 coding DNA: TGTGCCAGCAGTCCTCGACAGGGGAGGACAGAAGAAAAACTGTTTTTT.

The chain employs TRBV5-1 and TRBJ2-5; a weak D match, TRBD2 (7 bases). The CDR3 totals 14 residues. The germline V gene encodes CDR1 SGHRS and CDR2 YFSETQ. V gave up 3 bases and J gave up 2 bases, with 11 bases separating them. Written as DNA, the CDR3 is TGCGCCAGCAGCTCGGGGGGCTCGCAAGAGACCCAGTACTTC. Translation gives CASSSGGSQETQYF. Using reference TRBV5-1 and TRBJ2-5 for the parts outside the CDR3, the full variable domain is KAGVTQTPRYLIKTRGQQVTLSCSPISGHRSVSWYQQTPGQGLQFLFEYFSETQRNKGNFPGRFSGRQFSNSRSEMNVSTLELGDSALYLCASSSGGSQETQYFGPGTRLLVL.

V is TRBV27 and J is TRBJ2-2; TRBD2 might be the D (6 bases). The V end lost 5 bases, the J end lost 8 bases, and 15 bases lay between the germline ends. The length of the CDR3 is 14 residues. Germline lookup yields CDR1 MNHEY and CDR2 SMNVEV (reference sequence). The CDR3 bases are TGTGCCAGCAGTCCATACGGTGGGAGGGGGGAGCTGTTTTTT. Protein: CASSPYGGRGELFF.

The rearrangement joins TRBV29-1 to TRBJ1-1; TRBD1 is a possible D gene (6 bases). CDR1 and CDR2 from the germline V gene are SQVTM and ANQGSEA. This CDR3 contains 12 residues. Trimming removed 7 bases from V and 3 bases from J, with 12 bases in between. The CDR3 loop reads CSAGGGYTEAFF. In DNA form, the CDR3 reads TGCAGCGCTGGGGGGGGCTACACTGAAGCTTTCTTT.

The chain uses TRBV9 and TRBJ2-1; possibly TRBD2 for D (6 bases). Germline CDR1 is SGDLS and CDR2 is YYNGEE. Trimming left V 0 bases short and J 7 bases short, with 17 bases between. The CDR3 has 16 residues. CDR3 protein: CASSVESAGMGNEQFF. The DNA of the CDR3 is TGTGCCAGCAGCGTAGAGTCGGCGGGAATGGGGAATGAGCAGTTCTTC.

CDR3: CATDRGHEDYTF. In nucleotides, the CDR3 is TGTGCCACCGACAGGGGGCATGAGGACTACACCTTC. V and J are TRBV10-3 and TRBJ1-2; 10 bases fit TRBD1. Germline-derived CDR1 and CDR2 are ENHRY and SYGVKD. The junction had 9 bases not matched to a gene; V was cut back by 10 bases and J by 10 bases. The CDR3 is made up of 12 amino acids.

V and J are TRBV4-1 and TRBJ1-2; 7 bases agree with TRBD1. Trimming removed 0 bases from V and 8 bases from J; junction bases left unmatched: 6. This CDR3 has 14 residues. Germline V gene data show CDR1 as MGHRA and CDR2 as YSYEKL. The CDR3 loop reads CASSQENRGRGYTF. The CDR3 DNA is TGCGCCAGCAGCCAAGAAAACAGGGGCCGGGGCTACACCTTC.

CDR3 in DNA: TGTGCCACCAGTGATTTGCTGACGGGACACGAGAACACTGAAGCTTTCTTT. As protein: CATSDLLTGHENTEAFF. The V call is TRBV24-1, the J call TRBJ1-1; tentatively, D is TRBD1 (6 bases). The germline V and J ends were trimmed by 0 bases and 1 base, with 14 bases remaining between them. The CDR3 runs 17 residues. The V gene's germline CDR1 is KGHDR and CDR2 SFDVKD.

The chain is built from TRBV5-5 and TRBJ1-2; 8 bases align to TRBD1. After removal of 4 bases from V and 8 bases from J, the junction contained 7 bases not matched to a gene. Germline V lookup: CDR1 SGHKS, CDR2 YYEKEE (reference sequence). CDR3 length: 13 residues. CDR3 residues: CASSTGGGDGYTF. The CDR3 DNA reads TGTGCCAGCAGCACAGGGGGAGGAGACGGCTACACCTTC.

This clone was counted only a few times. The DNA of the CDR3 is TGTGCCAGTAGTGTCGGTGAAAAACTGTTTTTT. The encoded protein is CASSVGEKLFF. The V gene is TRBV19, the J gene TRBJ1-4; D ambiguous. This CDR3 has 11 residues. Trimming shortened V by 5 bases and J by 7 bases, and 5 bases separated the two germline ends. CDR1 LNHDA and CDR2 SQIVND come from the germline V gene (reference sequence).

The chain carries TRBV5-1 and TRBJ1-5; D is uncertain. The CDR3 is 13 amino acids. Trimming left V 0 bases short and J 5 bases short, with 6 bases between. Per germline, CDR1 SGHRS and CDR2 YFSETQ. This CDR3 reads CASSLVPDQPQHF. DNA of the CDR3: TGCGCCAGCAGCTTGGTTCCCGATCAGCCCCAGCATTTT.

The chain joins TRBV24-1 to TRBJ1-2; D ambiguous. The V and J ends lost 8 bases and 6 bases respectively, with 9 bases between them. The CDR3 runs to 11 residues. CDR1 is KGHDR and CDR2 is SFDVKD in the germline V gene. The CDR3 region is CATKSEHGYTF. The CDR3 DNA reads TGTGCCACCAAGTCAGAACATGGCTACACCTTC.

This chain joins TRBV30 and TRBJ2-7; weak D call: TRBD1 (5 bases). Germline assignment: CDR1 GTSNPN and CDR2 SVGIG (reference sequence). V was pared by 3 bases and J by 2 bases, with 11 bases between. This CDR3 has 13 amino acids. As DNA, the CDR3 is TGTGCCTGGAGCGCAGGGTACCCCTACGAGCAGTACTTC. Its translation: CAWSAGYPYEQYF.

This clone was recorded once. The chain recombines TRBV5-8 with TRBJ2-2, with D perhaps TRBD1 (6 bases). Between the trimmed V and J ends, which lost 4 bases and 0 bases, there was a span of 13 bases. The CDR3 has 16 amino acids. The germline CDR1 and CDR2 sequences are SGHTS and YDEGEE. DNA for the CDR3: TGTGCCAGCAGCCAGCCAGGGGACACGAACACCGGGGAGCTGTTTTTT. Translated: CASSQPGDTNTGELFF. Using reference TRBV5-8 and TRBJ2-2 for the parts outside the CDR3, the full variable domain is EAGVTQSPTHLIKTRGQQATLRCSPISGHTSVYWYQQALGLGLQFLLWYDEGEERNRGNFPPRFSGRQFPNYSSELNVNALELEDSALYLCASSQPGDTNTGELFFGEGSRLTVL.

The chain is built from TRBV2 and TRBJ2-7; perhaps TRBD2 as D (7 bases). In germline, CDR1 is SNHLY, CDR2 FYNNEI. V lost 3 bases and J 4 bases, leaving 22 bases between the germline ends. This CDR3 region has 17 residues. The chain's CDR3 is CASSDPPGGGRRYEQYF. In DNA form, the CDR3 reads TGTGCCAGCAGTGACCCCCCTGGGGGGGGCAGGAGGTACGAGCAGTACTTC. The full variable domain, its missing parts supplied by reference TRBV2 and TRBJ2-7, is EPEVTQTPSHQVTQMGQEVILRCVPISNHLYFYWYRQILGQKVEFLVSFYNNEISEKSEIFDDQFSVERPDGSNFTLKIRSTKLEDSAMYFCASSDPPGGGRRYEQYFGPGTRLTVT.

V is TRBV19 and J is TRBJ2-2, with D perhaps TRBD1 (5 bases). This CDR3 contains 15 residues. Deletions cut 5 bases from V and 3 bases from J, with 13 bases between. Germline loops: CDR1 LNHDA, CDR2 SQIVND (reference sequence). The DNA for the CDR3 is TGTGCCAGTAGTGGGGCTAGGCTGGACACCGGGGAGCTGTTTTTT. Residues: CASSGARLDTGELFF.

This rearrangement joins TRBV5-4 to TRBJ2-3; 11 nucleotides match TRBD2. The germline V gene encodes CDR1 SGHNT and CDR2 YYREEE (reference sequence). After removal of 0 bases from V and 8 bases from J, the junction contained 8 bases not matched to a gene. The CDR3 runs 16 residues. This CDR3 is CASSLVSGGDLGTQYF. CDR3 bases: TGTGCCAGCAGCTTGGTTAGCGGGGGGGACCTAGGTACGCAGTATTTT.